A single sample is the source of the 22 T cell receptor beta chains below, sequenced in a study of T cell responses to AZD1222 COVID-19 vaccine. Assay: immunoSEQ multiplex PCR; the TCRdb copy retains only in-frame clones and omits some. The sample has about 140,000 clones, about nine tenths seen once. Here the sequenced sample was peripheral blood, taken on day 0 of AZD1222 vaccination. The receptors derive from an adult in good health.

The chain has TRBV7-9 and TRBJ1-1; the match to TRBD1 covers 8 bases. Germline V gene sequence: CDR1 SEHNR, CDR2 FQNEAQ (reference sequence). The CDR3 has 14 residues. Trimming at V came to 0 bases and at J to 7 bases, leaving 4 bases not matched to a gene. The CDR3 DNA reads as TGTGCCAGCAGCTTAGCTCAGGGGGCCGGTGAAGCTTTCTTT. Its translation: CASSLAQGAGEAFF.

This clone was seen more than once but under ten times. V usage is TRBV6-5 and J usage is TRBJ1-5, with D perhaps matching TRBD1 (5 bases). V was pared by 5 bases and J by 2 bases, with 10 bases between. This CDR3 has 14 residues. The germline CDR1 and CDR2 sequences are MNHEY and SVGAGI. The CDR3 reads CASSLRDGNQPQHF. CDR3 nucleotide sequence: TGTGCCAGCAGTCTCCGGGACGGCAATCAGCCCCAGCATTTT.

The rearrangement links TRBV4-2 to TRBJ2-7; D is ambiguous. Per germline, CDR1 LGHNA and CDR2 YNFKEQ. The CDR3 extends over 13 amino acids. V was pared by 1 base and J by 6 bases, with 10 bases between. The CDR3 protein is CASSQAQAGEQYF. In nucleotides, the CDR3 is TGTGCCAGCAGCCAAGCCCAGGCCGGCGAGCAGTACTTC.

This chain connects TRBV7-9 to TRBJ1-1; no definite D call. Trimming removed 1 base from V and 1 base from J, with 10 bases in between. The CDR3 contains 15 residues. Germline CDR1 SEHNR, CDR2 FQNEAQ (reference sequence). CDR3 bases: TGTGCCAGCAGCTTAGTCCGGGGAGGGAACACTGAAGCTTTCTTT. Its protein is CASSLVRGGNTEAFF.

The V and J genes are TRBV7-9 and TRBJ2-1, with 7 bases fitting TRBD2. V was clipped by 3 bases and J by 9 bases; unmatched bases: 5. The CDR3 is 13 amino acids. In germline, CDR1 is SEHNR, CDR2 FQNEAQ (reference sequence). In DNA, the CDR3 is TGTGCCAGCAGCTTTATCGGGGGGTTTGAGCAGTTCTTC. The encoded protein is CASSFIGGFEQFF.

This rearrangement joins TRBV23-1 to TRBJ1-5; D not certain. TRBV23-1 belongs to the ORF category, with a function that is uncertain. V was shortened by 4 bases and J by 3 bases, with 7 bases between the two germline ends. CDR3 length equals 13 residues. In DNA form, the CDR3 reads TGCGCCAGCAGTCTTTGGGACAATCAGCCCCAGCATTTT. Its translation: CASSLWDNQPQHF.

The V and J genes are TRBV30 and TRBJ1-2, with D perhaps matching TRBD1 (5 bases). V was cut by 5 bases and J by 8 bases, with 18 bases left in between. Germline lookup yields CDR1 GTSNPN and CDR2 SVGIG (reference sequence). The CDR3 sequence is 13 residues long. For the CDR3, the DNA is TGTGCCTGGCAGGGAGTACCTTCACTAGGCTACACCTTC. Its protein product is CAWQGVPSLGYTF.

V gene TRBV19 combines with J gene TRBJ1-1; the D gene is possibly TRBD1 (5 bases). Trimming removed 2 bases from V and 0 bases from J, with 10 bases in between. The CDR3 loop spans 15 amino acids. The germline V gene encodes CDR1 LNHDA and CDR2 SQIVND (reference sequence). The CDR3 DNA follows: TGTGCCAGTAGTATAAGGCGGGGGGTGAACACTGAAGCTTTCTTT. It specifies CASSIRRGVNTEAFF. Full variable domain (rest looked up from reference TRBV19 and TRBJ1-1): DGGITQSPKYLFRKEGQNVTLSCEQNLNHDAMYWYRQDPGQGLRLIYYSQIVNDFQKGDIAEGYSVSREKKESFPLTVTSAQKNPTAFYLCASSIRRGVNTEAFFGQGTRLTVV.

The CDR3 protein is CAWGQGVITDTQYF. CDR3 nucleotide sequence: TGTGCCTGGGGACAGGGGGTTATCACAGATACGCAGTATTTT. The chain is built from TRBV30 and TRBJ2-3; 10 bases agree with TRBD1. The ends lost 5 bases at V and 2 bases at J; junction bases unmatched: 4. Germline V gene sequence: CDR1 GTSNPN, CDR2 SVGIG (reference sequence). This CDR3 region has 14 residues.

This chain uses TRBV9 with TRBJ1-1, with D perhaps matching TRBD1 (5 bases). V shed 3 bases and J shed 1 base, with 16 bases lying between them. Looked up from germline, CDR1 is SGDLS and CDR2 is YYNGEE. There are 16 residues in the CDR3. DNA for the CDR3: TGTGCCAGCAGCGCTGAACTGGGACCGGCGAACACTGAAGCTTTCTTT. It yields the protein CASSAELGPANTEAFF.

V and J are TRBV10-3 and TRBJ2-1; D uncertain. The length of the CDR3 is 13 residues. Trimming left V 7 bases short and J 6 bases short, with 13 bases between. Germline V gene sequence: CDR1 ENHRY, CDR2 SYGVKD. The CDR3: CAITPSPGNEQFF. The CDR3 coding sequence is TGTGCCATCACCCCCAGCCCGGGCAATGAGCAGTTCTTC.

The chain joins TRBV4-2 to TRBJ1-1; the D gene is possibly TRBD1 (5 bases). Deletions cut 0 bases from V and 6 bases from J, with 14 bases between. Per germline, CDR1 LGHNA and CDR2 YNFKEQ. The CDR3 contains 15 residues. In nucleotides, the CDR3 is TGTGCCAGCAGCCAAGATATTGGGGGTTTGCCTGAAGCTTTCTTT. Amino acids: CASSQDIGGLPEAFF.

This clone was detected a few times. V and J are TRBV6-2 or TRBV6-3 and TRBJ1-2; possibly TRBD1 for D (5 bases). This CDR3 spans 18 amino acids. The germline V gene has CDR1 MNHEY and CDR2 SVGEGT. The germline V and J ends were trimmed by 0 bases and 2 bases, with 19 bases remaining between them. CDR3 residues: CASSYSSGRAGWNYGYTF. The CDR3 DNA reads as TGTGCCAGCAGTTACTCTTCGGGACGGGCGGGATGGAACTATGGCTACACCTTC.

The chain links TRBV7-8 to TRBJ1-4; 9 bases align to TRBD1. Looked up from germline, CDR1 is SGHVS and CDR2 is FQNEAQ. J lost 4 bases, V lost 5 bases, and 5 bases had no gene match. The CDR3 covers 15 residues. CDR3 region: CASSDGTGINEKLFF. The CDR3, as DNA: TGTGCCAGCAGCGACGGGACAGGGATTAATGAAAAACTGTTTTTT.

The rearrangement uses TRBV14 and TRBJ2-7; D remains ambiguous. V dropped 5 bases and J dropped 4 bases, with 15 bases sitting between them. Germline CDR1 is SGHDN and CDR2 is FVKESK. The length of the CDR3 is 14 residues. CDR3 in amino acids: CASSSFRVGYEQYF. Written as DNA, the CDR3 is TGTGCCAGCAGCTCTTTTAGGGTGGGATACGAGCAGTACTTC. The whole variable domain, remainder taken from reference TRBV14 and TRBJ2-7, is EAGVTQFPSHSVIEKGQTVTLRCDPISGHDNLYWYRRVMGKEIKFLLHFVKESKQDESGMPNNRFLAERTGGTYSTLKVQPAELEDSGVYFCASSSFRVGYEQYFGPGTRLTVT.

V usage is TRBV11-2 and J usage is TRBJ2-5; D remains ambiguous. V lost 4 bases to trimming and J lost 5 bases, with 8 bases between them. The CDR3 is 12 amino acids. In germline, CDR1 is SGHAT, CDR2 FQNNGV. The chain's CDR3 is CASSWLVETQYF. The CDR3 nucleotides are TGTGCCAGCAGCTGGCTAGTGGAGACCCAGTACTTC. Full variable domain (outside the CDR3, taken from reference TRBV11-2 and TRBJ2-5): EAGVAQSPRYKIIEKRQSVAFWCNPISGHATLYWYQQILGQGPKLLIQFQNNGVVDDSQLPKDRFSAERLKGVDSTLKIQPAKLEDSAVYLCASSWLVETQYFGPGTRLLVL.

The chain recombines TRBV4-3 with TRBJ2-7; D uncertain. V was cut by 0 bases and J by 3 bases, with 6 bases left in between. The CDR3 has 13 residues. Germline CDR1 reads LGHNA; CDR2 reads YSLEER. CDR3 sequence: CASSQDRDYEQYF. The CDR3 DNA reads TGCGCCAGCAGCCAAGACAGAGACTACGAGCAGTACTTC.

The CDR3 nucleotides are TGCGCCAGCAGCTTGGGGACTAGCGGGAGGCTGGAGCAGTACTTC. Translated: CASSLGTSGRLEQYF. The rearrangement links TRBV5-1 to TRBJ2-7, with TRBD2 identical over 14 bases. CDR3 length: 15 amino acids. Looked up from germline, CDR1 is SGHRS and CDR2 is YFSETQ. Trimming cost V 0 bases and J 7 bases; bases outside gene matches: 3.

The chain couples TRBV7-9 to TRBJ2-3; 11 bases map to TRBD1. CDR1 and CDR2 (germline): SEHNR, FQNEAQ (reference sequence). The CDR3 is 15 amino acids. J gave up 9 bases and V 6 bases, and 11 bases lay outside the gene matches. CDR3 amino acids: CASRPPGQGGGTQYF. The CDR3 coding sequence is TGTGCCAGCAGACCGCCGGGACAGGGGGGAGGGACGCAGTATTTT. Filled out from reference TRBV7-9 and TRBJ2-3, the complete variable domain reads DTGVSQNPRHKITKRGQNVTFRCDPISEHNRLYWYRQTLGQGPEFLTYFQNEAQLEKSRLLSDRFSAERPKGSFSTLEIQRTEQGDSAMYLCASRPPGQGGGTQYFGPGTRLTVL.

The J gene is TRBJ1-2, the V gene TRBV5-4; D remains ambiguous. The CDR3 totals 16 residues. V lost 3 bases and J 2 bases, leaving 17 bases between the germline ends. Germline loops: CDR1 SGHNT, CDR2 YYREEE (reference sequence). CDR3: CASSSINKDTNYGYTF. DNA of the CDR3: TGTGCCAGCAGCTCGATCAACAAGGATACAAACTATGGCTACACCTTC.

This clone occurred once. The rearrangement links TRBV7-9 to TRBJ2-3, with D uncertain. The germline gives CDR1 SEHNR, CDR2 FQNEAQ (reference sequence). V dropped 5 bases and J dropped 0 bases, with 9 bases sitting between them. The CDR3 is 14 amino acids. CDR3 loop: CASSPLFSTDTQYF. For the CDR3, the DNA is TGTGCCAGCAGCCCCCTCTTTAGCACAGATACGCAGTATTTT.

The chain has TRBV6-5 and TRBJ1-1, with D possibly being TRBD1 (6 bases). This CDR3 is 12 amino acids long. Germline CDR1 and CDR2: MNHEY and SVGAGI. V was pared by 10 bases and J by 1 base, with 10 bases between. CDR3 sequence reads: CATKTGNTEAFF. The CDR3 DNA follows: TGTGCCACCAAGACAGGGAACACTGAAGCTTTCTTT.